This TCR beta chain was found in a study of blood T cell repertoires in COVID-19. Study overall: PBMCs, B-cell-depleted T cells, or T cells were the source of the cDNA or gDNA that made up the material.

Sequencing used immunoSEQ multiplex PCR; TCRdb keeps in-frame clones, though not all of them. The profile shows more than 300,000 clones, around 87% of them singletons. Germline-derived CDR1 and CDR2 are SGHRS and YFSETQ. Trimming took 2 bases from V and 3 from J; bases not matched to a gene: 11. This CDR3 region has 18 residues. Seattle patients were enrolled while actively infected and followed longitudinally. The sample was peripheral blood. The TCR comes from a woman aged 25 to 39 with COVID-19, enrolled during active disease. J is TRBJ2-2 and V is TRBV5-1; 9 nucleotides match TRBD2. CDR3 sequence (DNA): TGCGCCAGCAGCTTTACGCTTAGCGGGAGACGCGACACCGGGGAGCTGTTTTTT. Translation gives CASSFTLSGRRDTGELFF.